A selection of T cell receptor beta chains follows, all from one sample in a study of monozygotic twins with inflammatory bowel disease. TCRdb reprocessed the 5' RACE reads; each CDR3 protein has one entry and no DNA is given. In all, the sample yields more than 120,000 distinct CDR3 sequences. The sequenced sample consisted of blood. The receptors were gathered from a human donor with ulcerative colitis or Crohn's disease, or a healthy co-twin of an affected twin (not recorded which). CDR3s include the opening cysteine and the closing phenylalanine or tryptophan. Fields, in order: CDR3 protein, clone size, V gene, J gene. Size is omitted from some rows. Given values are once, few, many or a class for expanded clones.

CDR3: CASSDRDGDGYTF
size: -
V: TRBV6-4
J: TRBJ1-2

CDR3: CASSFSGGVFEQFF
size: -
V: TRBV27
J: TRBJ2-1

CDR3: CASSWSSNQPQHF
size: -
V: TRBV6-6
J: TRBJ1-5

CDR3: CASSWESTDTQYF
size: -
V: TRBV7-9
J: TRBJ2-3

CDR3: CASSQGLASYNEQFF
size: -
V: TRBV4-3
J: TRBJ2-1

CDR3: CASSPRTSGHSYNEQFF
size: -
V: TRBV7-2
J: TRBJ2-1

CDR3: CASSRPKRGAPRPFTDTQYF
size: -
V: TRBV5-4
J: TRBJ2-3

CDR3: CASSLYLRGATNNEQFF
size: -
V: TRBV7-2
J: TRBJ2-1

CDR3: CASSPQGVNTGELFF
size: -
V: TRBV11-2
J: TRBJ2-2

CDR3: CASSLLAGGTEAFF
size: -
V: TRBV28
J: TRBJ1-1

CDR3: CSAKDRGGANYGYTF
size: -
V: TRBV20-1
J: TRBJ1-2

CDR3: CASSENMAGTGATGELFF
size: -
V: TRBV2
J: TRBJ2-2

CDR3: CASSLVGGVGTQYF
size: -
V: TRBV5-6
J: TRBJ2-3

CDR3: CASSFSVSYEQYF
size: -
V: TRBV12-3/TRBV12-4
J: TRBJ2-7

CDR3: CASSLGGVGATNEKLFF
size: -
V: TRBV5-1
J: TRBJ1-4

CDR3: CSARDPASSYNEQFF
size: -
V: TRBV20-1
J: TRBJ2-1

CDR3: CASSLWGYDEAFF
size: -
V: TRBV5-4
J: TRBJ1-1

CDR3: CASSRGLAQETQYF
size: -
V: TRBV7-2
J: TRBJ2-5

CDR3: CASRGTRFNTLGDLIDEQYF
size: -
V: TRBV6-2/TRBV6-3
J: TRBJ2-7

CDR3: CATSDPTGVFSTDTQYF
size: -
V: TRBV24-1
J: TRBJ2-3

CDR3: CASRLRSEGGELFF
size: -
V: TRBV5-1
J: TRBJ2-2

CDR3: CASSLNPLSQMDTQYF
size: -
V: TRBV5-1
J: TRBJ2-3

CDR3: CASRRDLTRNTIYF
size: -
V: TRBV19
J: TRBJ1-3

CDR3: CSAGLNTEAFF
size: -
V: TRBV20-1
J: TRBJ1-1

CDR3: CASSWGEAGNEQFF
size: -
V: TRBV11-2
J: TRBJ2-1

CDR3: CSARLSVNEQFF
size: -
V: TRBV20-1
J: TRBJ2-1

CDR3: CSASAVTLEKLFF
size: -
V: TRBV20-1
J: TRBJ1-4

CDR3: CSATPRDGTFEQFF
size: -
V: TRBV20-1
J: TRBJ2-1

CDR3: CASSPITSGAGELFF
size: -
V: TRBV5-1
J: TRBJ2-2

CDR3: CASSYGGAAGELFF
size: medium-sized
V: TRBV7-2
J: TRBJ2-2

CDR3: CAISLGDLGEHQPQHF
size: -
V: TRBV10-3
J: TRBJ1-5

CDR3: CATSKGGSAYEQYF
size: -
V: TRBV15
J: TRBJ2-7

CDR3: CASSPPGTVWTQETQYF
size: -
V: TRBV5-4
J: TRBJ2-5